This T cell receptor beta chain comes out of a study of identifying expanded T cells in peripheral blood. The table came from immunoSEQ multiplex PCR; TCRdb's copy has only in-frame clones and leaves some out. The sample comprises about 130,000 clones, approximately 86% of which are singletons, and 7% to 10% rests with the top ten. The germline V gene has CDR1 LNHDA and CDR2 SQIVND (reference sequence). J was trimmed by 7 bases and V by 3 bases; bases with no gene match: 3. The CDR3 runs to 14 residues. This clonotype originated in a person between 18 and 75 years old in good health. Sequencing was performed on blood. The chain links TRBV19 to TRBJ2-1, with 10 bases aligning to TRBD2. The CDR3 sequence is CASSILAGANEQFF. DNA of the CDR3: TGTGCCAGTAGTATCCTAGCGGGAGCGAATGAGCAGTTCTTC.